One and the same sample provided the 5 T cell receptor beta chains below, sequenced in a study of identical twins. TCRdb reprocessed the 5' RACE reads via MiXCR and lists one record per CDR3 protein. The table shows about 720,000 distinct CDR3 sequences, with 8.6% occurring only once. This sample was shared with a second study, whose subject was yellow fever vaccine responses in identical twins.

The sample comprised PBMCs. The receptors were sampled from a young woman in good health.

V gene TRBV6-5 combines with J gene TRBJ2-7; possibly TRBD1 or TRBD2 for D (6 bases each). The V end was cut by 0 bases, the J end by 0 bases, with 15 bases between. The CDR3 has 17 amino acids. Germline V lookup: CDR1 MNHEY, CDR2 SVGAGI. The CDR3 DNA is TGTGCCAGCAGTTACTCAGTTCCGGGGGCCGGCTCCTACGAGCAGTACTTC. Amino acid sequence: CASSYSVPGAGSYEQYF.

This clonotype was counted ten times or more. The rearrangement links TRBV10-3 to TRBJ2-7; D is unclear. Germline V gene lookup returns CDR1 ENHRY and CDR2 SYGVKD. There are 13 residues in the CDR3. The germline V and J ends were trimmed by 6 bases and 13 bases, with 22 bases remaining between them. In DNA form, the CDR3 reads TGTGCCATCAGCGTGGTTCGTACATCTCTGATTTACTTC. Amino acid sequence: CAISVVRTSLIYF.

This sequence joins TRBV21-1 and TRBJ1-6; the table's D gene call, TRBD1, was not cross checked with the DNA. TRBV21-1 is noted as a pseudogene. This CDR3 has 14 residues. The CDR3 is CARRTGTRDSPLHF. In DNA form, the CDR3 reads TGTGCCAGGAGAACCGGGACGAGGGATTCACCCCTCCACTTT.

This clonotype came up many times. This chain joins TRBV6-2 or TRBV6-3 and TRBJ2-1, with TRBD1 identical over 7 bases. After removal of 3 bases from V and 6 bases from J, the junction contained 14 bases not matched to a gene. Germline CDR1 is MNHEY and CDR2 is SVGEGT. The CDR3 extends over 17 amino acids. Written as DNA, the CDR3 is TGTGCCAGCAGTTATAAATCGACAGGGCGAATGTTCAATGAGCAGTTCTTC. Translating gives CASSYKSTGRMFNEQFF.

V gene TRBV11-2 combines with J gene TRBJ1-1; no reliable D call. Between the trimmed V and J ends, which lost 4 bases and 3 bases, there was a span of 6 bases. Germline V gene data show CDR1 as SGHAT and CDR2 as FQNNGV. This CDR3 has 12 residues. The CDR3 reads CASSYQHTEAFF. DNA for the CDR3: TGTGCCAGCAGCTACCAACACACTGAAGCTTTCTTT. Drawing the rest from reference TRBV11-2 and TRBJ1-1, the complete variable domain is EAGVAQSPRYKIIEKRQSVAFWCNPISGHATLYWYQQILGQGPKLLIQFQNNGVVDDSQLPKDRFSAERLKGVDSTLKIQPAKLEDSAVYLCASSYQHTEAFFGQGTRLTVV.